A single sample gave rise to the 10 T cell receptor beta chains below, sequenced in a study of blood T cell repertoires in COVID-19. Here immunoSEQ multiplex PCR was the method, and the copy in TCRdb shows in-frame clones only, minus some. The top ten hold around 3% of the sample, which has more than 85,000 clones, approximately 86% seen once. Specimen: peripheral blood. These receptor sequences come from a man in his forties or fifties with active or convalescent COVID-19.

This clone was picked up one time. The genes are TRBV7-8 and TRBJ2-1, with D possibly matching TRBD2 (5 bases). Trimming pared 1 base from V and 6 bases from J, leaving 7 bases between. There are 13 residues in the CDR3. Germline loops: CDR1 SGHVS, CDR2 FQNEAQ. The CDR3 reads CASSLEGANEQFF. The CDR3 DNA follows: TGTGCCAGCAGCTTAGAGGGAGCCAATGAGCAGTTCTTC.

CDR3 residues: CASRAGGPFQEYF. DNA for the CDR3: TGTGCCAGCAGGGCGGGGGGGCCCTTTCAAGAGTATTTT. This chain joins TRBV25-1 and TRBJ2-3; 9 nucleotides agree with TRBD2. The CDR3 is made up of 13 amino acids. J gave up 13 bases and V 6 bases, and 11 bases lay outside the gene matches. Germline V gene lookup returns CDR1 MGHDK and CDR2 SYGVNS.

In DNA, the CDR3 is TGTGCCAGCAGCCAAGATCACCCAGGGGGCAGTTCACCCCTCCACTTT. Protein product: CASSQDHPGGSSPLHF. This rearrangement joins TRBV3-1 (or the pseudogene TRBV3-2) to TRBJ1-6, with 8 nucleotides matching TRBD1. This CDR3 comprises 16 residues. V shed 0 bases and J 9 bases; nucleotides not matched to a gene: 7. Germline V lookup: CDR1 LGHDT, CDR2 YNNKEL (reference sequence).

The V call is TRBV6-6, the J call TRBJ2-7; possibly TRBD2 for D (5 bases). The V and J ends lost 6 bases and 4 bases respectively, with 13 bases between them. The CDR3 contains 13 residues. Germline assignment: CDR1 MNHNY and CDR2 SVGAGI (reference sequence). DNA of the CDR3: TGTGCCAGCAGCCCGGTCACGGGGTACGAGCAGTACTTC. Translated, it gives CASSPVTGYEQYF.

The chain employs TRBV18 and TRBJ2-5; tentatively, D is TRBD1 (5 bases). Trimming removed 4 bases from V and 4 bases from J, with 13 bases in between. Germline V lookup: CDR1 KGHSH, CDR2 LQKENI. There are 14 residues in the CDR3. CDR3 in DNA: TGTGCCAGCTCACGGCAGGGTTTAGGAGAGACCCAGTACTTC. This translates into CASSRQGLGETQYF.

This rearrangement joins TRBV5-1 to TRBJ2-5, with 9 bases lining up with TRBD1. J gave up 2 bases and V 2 bases, and 7 bases lay outside the gene matches. This CDR3 region has 16 residues. CDR1 is SGHRS, CDR2 YFSETQ, per germline. CDR3 sequence: CASSLRGQGGQETQYF. The CDR3 coding sequence is TGCGCCAGCAGCTTAAGGGGACAGGGAGGGCAAGAGACCCAGTACTTC.

The chain joins TRBV5-4 to TRBJ2-2; TRBD1 agrees at 7 bases. CDR1 SGHNT and CDR2 YYREEE come from the germline V gene (reference sequence). With V trimmed by 3 bases and J by 0 bases, 2 bases remained unmatched. This CDR3 comprises 15 residues. DNA of the CDR3: TGTGCCAGCAGCTCACAGGGGCCGAACACCGGGGAGCTGTTTTTT. Its protein product is CASSSQGPNTGELFF.

CDR3 DNA sequence: TGTGCCAGCAGCCGAAGGACAGGGGCGGACAATGAGCAGTTCTTC. Translating it yields CASSRRTGADNEQFF. V gene TRBV6-6 combines with J gene TRBJ2-1, with TRBD1 matching 9 bases. Losses at the gene ends were 6 bases for V and 5 bases for J; bases not matched to a gene: 8. Germline-derived CDR1 and CDR2 are MNHNY and SVGAGI (reference sequence). This CDR3 comprises 15 residues.

CDR3 loop: CATSRDLDSSTDTQYF. As DNA, the CDR3 is TGTGCCACCAGCAGAGATCTAGACAGTTCTACAGATACGCAGTATTTT. This chain joins TRBV15 and TRBJ2-3; tentatively, D is TRBD1 (5 bases). V shed 0 bases and J shed 3 bases, with 13 bases lying between them. Germline CDR1 reads LNHNV; CDR2 reads YYDKDF (reference sequence). The CDR3 is 16 residues long. Full variable domain (remainder filled in from reference TRBV15 and TRBJ2-3): DAMVIQNPRYQVTQFGKPVTLSCSQTLNHNVMYWYQQKSSQAPKLLFHYYDKDFNNEADTPDNFQSRRPNTSFCFLDIRSPGLGDTAMYLCATSRDLDSSTDTQYFGPGTRLTVL.

The rearrangement uses TRBV7-2 and TRBJ1-2; weak D call: TRBD1 (5 bases). CDR1 is SGHTA, CDR2 FQGNSA, per germline. The CDR3 runs to 13 residues. Trimming took 6 bases from V and 7 from J, leaving 15 bases between them. CDR3 protein: CASSHDRNSGYTF. The CDR3 DNA follows: TGTGCCAGCAGTCATGACAGAAACAGTGGCTACACCTTC.